This is a list of T cell receptor beta chains from one sample in a study of blood T cell repertoires in COVID-19. The table came from immunoSEQ multiplex PCR; TCRdb's copy has only in-frame clones and leaves some out. The sample lists 150,000 to 200,000 clones, around 86% seen once, with roughly 7% in the top ten. Sequenced: peripheral blood. The receptors were sampled from a woman of 80 years or more in a cohort sampled during active or convalescent COVID-19. Both conserved end residues are part of each CDR3.

TRBV19,TRBJ1-1,CASSPRAQANTEAFF
TRBV11-2,TRBJ1-1,CASSLDPQSQAFF
TRBV11-2,TRBJ2-1,CASSPRLAGVLDEQFF
TRBV6-5,TRBJ2-1,CASTLTGVSNNEQFF
TRBV10-1,TRBJ2-7,CASSESASGGADEQYF
TRBV30,TRBJ1-3,CAWNSVRTIYF
TRBV30,TRBJ2-2,CAWKPPGQGSGELFF
TRBV2,TRBJ1-5,CASKGDSNQPQHF
TRBV2,TRBJ1-2,CASSETNYGYTF
TRBV5-6,TRBJ2-5,CASSLAQLQETQYF
TRBV12-3/TRBV12-4,TRBJ1-4,CASSPTENEKLFF
TRBV2,TRBJ1-4,CASSGQGPPEKLFF
TRBV7-2,TRBJ2-2,CASSSPRGTAPGTGELFF
TRBV24-1,TRBJ2-6,CATSEVTGGRGANVLTF
TRBV6-1,TRBJ2-5,CASSEVAGEETQYF
TRBV29-1,TRBJ2-3,CSATNTDTQYF
TRBV4-3,TRBJ1-2,CASSQEDRSYGYTF
TRBV10-2,TRBJ1-5,CASSDAPPVRGYSNQPQHF